Presented here are 32 T cell receptor beta chains from one specimen sequenced in a study of T cell repertoires in cytomegalovirus infection. Antigen specificity for these receptors is unknown. TCRdb analysed the reads with MiXCR anew, one entry per CDR3 protein. Of around 750,000 distinct CDR3 sequences in the sample, approximately 29% are singletons; the top ten hold around 12%. The material was cultured CD8+ T cells from PBMCs, obtained from culture after CMV antigen stimulation. The receptors shown here come from a human donor in good health (CMV status not recorded). Some clones in this sample may be carry-over from other donors' samples.

On this clonotype: It is likely a read error, because the conserved phenylalanine at the end of the CDR3 is missing. V is TRBV7-9 and J is TRBJ1-1; 10 bases agree with TRBD1. Germline lookup yields CDR1 SEHNR and CDR2 FQNEAQ (reference sequence). The CDR3 consists of 17 residues. Trimming at V came to 1 base and at J to 2 bases, leaving 7 bases not matched to a gene. The CDR3 DNA follows: TGTGCCAGCAGCTTAGGACCCGGGACAGGGGAAAACACTGAAGCTTTCCTT. This encodes CASSLGPGTGENTEAFL.

This clonotype has a handful of counts. This rearrangement joins TRBV11-2 to TRBJ2-3; TRBD2 matches at 7 bases. The CDR3 sequence is 19 residues long. CDR1 SGHAT and CDR2 FQNNGV come from the germline V gene. The ends lost 0 bases at V and 0 bases at J; junction bases unmatched: 12. CDR3 residues: CASSLDRWGGKASTDTQYF. The CDR3 bases are TGTGCCAGCAGCTTAGATAGGTGGGGGGGTAAGGCTAGCACAGATACGCAGTATTTT.

The gene calls are TRBV6-1 and TRBJ2-1; D may correspond to TRBD1 or TRBD2 (6 bases each). Trimming cost V 9 bases and J 1 base, with 16 bases left between them. This CDR3 contains 15 residues. Germline V CDR1 and CDR2: MNHNS, SASEGT. This CDR3 is CASFEGGWSYNEQFF. CDR3 nucleotide sequence: TGTGCCAGTTTTGAAGGGGGGTGGTCCTACAATGAGCAGTTCTTC.

The chain employs TRBV5-1 and TRBJ1-5; no reliable D call. Germline lookup yields CDR1 SGHRS and CDR2 YFSETQ. The V end was cut by 4 bases, the J end by 2 bases, with 13 bases between. The length of the CDR3 is 15 residues. CDR3: CASSPGLEGNQPQHF. The DNA for the CDR3 is TGCGCCAGCAGCCCCGGCCTTGAGGGCAATCAGCCCCAGCATTTT. Supplemented by reference TRBV5-1 and TRBJ1-5, the full variable domain reads KAGVTQTPRYLIKTRGQQVTLSCSPISGHRSVSWYQQTPGQGLQFLFEYFSETQRNKGNFPGRFSGRQFSNSRSEMNVSTLELGDSALYLCASSPGLEGNQPQHFGDGTRLSIL.

This clonotype appeared a single time. The CDR3 loop reads CASSQETGALSEAFF. The CDR3 nucleotides are TGCGCCAGCAGCCAAGAGACAGGGGCTCTGTCTGAAGCTTTCTTT. The chain carries TRBV4-3 and TRBJ1-1; 8 nucleotides align to TRBD1. Trimming at V came to 0 bases and at J to 6 bases, leaving 6 bases not matched to a gene. The CDR3 is made up of 15 amino acids. Germline CDR1 is LGHNA and CDR2 is YSLEER.

The rearrangement uses TRBV9 and TRBJ1-2; D is unresolved. This CDR3 is built from 13 residues. Germline CDR1 is SGDLS and CDR2 is YYNGEE. V was shortened by 3 bases and J by 0 bases, with 6 bases between the two germline ends. The CDR3 is CASSAISNYGYTF. CDR3 nucleotides: TGTGCCAGCAGCGCCATCTCTAACTATGGCTACACCTTC.

In DNA form, the CDR3 reads TGTGCCAGCAGCCCCCCGGGCTGGGTAACTCGGGAGACCCAGTACTTC. This gives the protein CASSPPGWVTRETQYF. This sequence joins TRBV11-2 and TRBJ2-5; D is unclear. Germline CDR1 reads SGHAT; CDR2 reads FQNNGV. V gave up 5 bases and J gave up 5 bases, with 21 bases separating them. CDR3 length: 16 amino acids.

The J gene is TRBJ1-3, the V gene TRBV4-1; D is uncertain. V lost 0 bases and J 8 bases, leaving 11 bases between the germline ends. Germline V gene data show CDR1 as MGHRA and CDR2 as YSYEKL. This CDR3 is 14 amino acids long. CDR3 protein: CASSQDAVRDTIYF. CDR3 DNA: TGCGCCAGCAGCCAAGACGCAGTCCGTGACACCATATATTTT.

The chain links TRBV2 to TRBJ2-2; tentatively, D is TRBD1 or TRBD2 (6 bases each). The CDR3 length is 14 residues. Germline lookup yields CDR1 SNHLY and CDR2 FYNNEI. V was trimmed by 7 bases and J by 2 bases, leaving 11 bases between them. Here the CDR3 reads CASTTGANTGELFF. In nucleotides, the CDR3 is TGTGCCAGCACGACGGGGGCCAACACCGGGGAGCTGTTTTTT.

This clonotype was seen repeatedly, ten times or more. The chain recombines TRBV12-5 with TRBJ1-5; D perhaps matches TRBD1 (5 bases). The CDR3 extends over 18 amino acids. Germline CDR1 LGHNT, CDR2 FRNRAP. V was trimmed by 3 bases and J by 0 bases, leaving 18 bases between them. The CDR3 nucleotides read TGTGCTAGTGGTTTCCTTAGGGACGGTCAATATAGCAATCAGCCCCAGCATTTT. It specifies CASGFLRDGQYSNQPQHF.

In this sample, this clonotype turned up many times. The gene calls are TRBV6-1 and TRBJ1-1, with 9 bases aligning to TRBD1. Germline assignment: CDR1 MNHNS and CDR2 SASEGT. V was clipped by 2 bases and J by 1 base; unmatched bases: 11. The CDR3 has 18 residues. The CDR3 coding sequence is TGTGCCAGCAGTGAACGGGACAGGGATTATGTAGGGAACACTGAAGCTTTCTTT. Its protein is CASSERDRDYVGNTEAFF.

The V gene is TRBV4-1, the J gene TRBJ2-7, with D possibly TRBD2 on 7 matching bases. From germline, CDR1 is MGHRA and CDR2 YSYEKL. V dropped 5 bases and J dropped 2 bases, with 13 bases sitting between them. The CDR3 loop spans 14 amino acids. The CDR3 DNA is TGCGCCAGCAGCGAGGTGGGGGGGCCCTACGAGCAGTACTTC. Translating it yields CASSEVGGPYEQYF.

This chain uses TRBV13 with TRBJ1-2; no definite D call. The germline gives CDR1 PRHDT, CDR2 FYEKMQ (reference sequence). Trimming removed 5 bases from V and 6 bases from J, with 7 bases in between. The CDR3 is made up of 11 amino acids. The CDR3 DNA is TGTGCCAGCAGCCTCACCCATGGCTACACCTTC. It yields the protein CASSLTHGYTF.

This sequence joins TRBV7-9 and TRBJ1-3; TRBD1 aligns across 8 bases. Germline CDR1 is SEHNR and CDR2 is FQNEAQ (reference sequence). Trimming took 2 bases from V and 3 from J; bases not matched to a gene: 6. The CDR3 extends over 16 amino acids. CDR3 DNA sequence: TGTGCCAGCAGCTTACGCGACAGGGGTGGTGGAAACACCATATATTTT. Amino acids: CASSLRDRGGGNTIYF.

V usage is TRBV12-3 or TRBV12-4 and J usage is TRBJ2-7; D tentatively reads TRBD1 or TRBD2 (5 bases each). The ends were cut back, 3 bases at V and 0 bases at J, with 15 bases in the middle. This CDR3 comprises 16 residues. The CDR3 reads CASSFQVEGPSYEQYF. The DNA for the CDR3 is TGTGCCAGCAGTTTCCAGGTCGAGGGACCCTCCTACGAGCAGTACTTC.

The rearrangement links TRBV29-1 to TRBJ2-4, with D perhaps given as TRBD1 or TRBD2 (6 bases each). V gave up 7 bases and J gave up 5 bases, with 15 bases separating them. Germline CDR1 reads SQVTM; CDR2 reads ANQGSEA. The CDR3 has 13 residues. For the CDR3, the DNA is TGCAGCGCCCTACAGGGACTCGAAAACATTCAGTACTTC. It codes for CSALQGLENIQYF.

The table lists this clonotype with many counts. CDR3 loop: CASSLSGHLETLHF. Here the CDR3 DNA reads TGTGCCAGCAGTTTAAGCGGACATCTTGAAACCCTCCACTTT. This chain links TRBV12-3 or TRBV12-4 with TRBJ1-6, with D maybe TRBD1 (5 bases). The V end lost 2 bases, the J end lost 14 bases, and 16 bases lay between the germline ends. This CDR3 comprises 14 residues.

The J gene is TRBJ2-3, the V gene TRBV12-3 or TRBV12-4, with D possibly being TRBD1 or TRBD2 (6 bases each). V shed 3 bases and J shed 4 bases, with 11 bases lying between them. This CDR3 region has 14 residues. CDR3 region: CASSFRGRADTQYF. For the CDR3, the DNA is TGTGCCAGCAGTTTTCGGGGGCGCGCAGATACGCAGTATTTT.

The V gene is TRBV6-5, the J gene TRBJ2-2; possible D gene TRBD1, 6 bases. V lost 0 bases to trimming and J lost 4 bases, with 18 bases between them. This CDR3 has 18 residues. The germline V gene encodes CDR1 MNHEY and CDR2 SVGAGI. The CDR3, as DNA: TGTGCCAGCAGTTACTCCCTCCCGACAGGTCCGGGCACCGGGGAGCTGTTTTTT. It encodes CASSYSLPTGPGTGELFF.

This clonotype was counted only a few times. CDR3 DNA sequence: TGTGCCAGCAGTTTTAGCTCGAGACCTTACGAGCAGTACTTC. Protein product: CASSFSSRPYEQYF. The chain recombines TRBV12-3 or TRBV12-4 with TRBJ2-7; D remains unclear. There are 14 residues in the CDR3. V was trimmed by 3 bases and J by 4 bases, leaving 13 bases between them.

This chain connects TRBV29-1 to TRBJ1-1; no reliable D call. This CDR3 is built from 12 residues. The V gene lost 4 bases and the J gene lost 0 bases, with 6 bases spanning the gap. Germline values: CDR1 SQVTM, CDR2 ANQGSEA. This CDR3 reads CSVVLLNTEAFF. DNA of the CDR3: TGCAGCGTTGTACTTCTGAACACTGAAGCTTTCTTT.

This clonotype was counted many times. V gene TRBV12-3 or TRBV12-4 combines with J gene TRBJ1-5, with D tentatively TRBD1 (6 bases). This CDR3 is built from 17 residues. V was cut by 3 bases and J by 0 bases, with 15 bases left in between. CDR3 DNA sequence: TGTGCCAGCAGTTTTCGGACAGTTGCATATAGCAATCAGCCCCAGCATTTT. This codes for CASSFRTVAYSNQPQHF.

The chain has TRBV28 and TRBJ2-1, with D hard to call. The CDR3 length is 15 residues. V was shortened by 3 bases and J by 4 bases, with 13 bases between the two germline ends. Germline-derived CDR1 and CDR2 are MDHEN and SYDVKM. The chain's CDR3 is CASSFRPLGYNEQFF. DNA for the CDR3: TGTGCCAGCAGTTTCAGACCCCTGGGGTACAATGAGCAGTTCTTC.

The chain joins TRBV14 to TRBJ2-3; D is ambiguous. Trimming pared 3 bases from V and 2 bases from J, leaving 3 bases between. This CDR3 contains 12 residues. The germline CDR1 and CDR2 sequences are SGHDN and FVKESK. The CDR3, as DNA: TGTGCCAGCAGCCACCTCACAGATACGCAGTATTTT. Its protein product is CASSHLTDTQYF. The full variable domain, its missing parts supplied by reference TRBV14 and TRBJ2-3, is EAGVTQFPSHSVIEKGQTVTLRCDPISGHDNLYWYRRVMGKEIKFLLHFVKESKQDESGMPNNRFLAERTGGTYSTLKVQPAELEDSGVYFCASSHLTDTQYFGPGTRLTVL.

V is TRBV24-1 and J is TRBJ2-2; D may be TRBD2 (7 bases). The V end lost 3 bases, the J end lost 3 bases, and 16 bases lay between the germline ends. CDR3 size: 17 residues. Germline V gene lookup returns CDR1 KGHDR and CDR2 SFDVKD. CDR3 in DNA: TGTGCCACCAGTGATGCCCGGGGGGCGCGGGACACCGGGGAGCTGTTTTTT. Translated: CATSDARGARDTGELFF.

The chain has TRBV5-4 and TRBJ2-1; D may correspond to TRBD1 or TRBD2 (6 bases each). V dropped 0 bases and J dropped 2 bases, with 12 bases sitting between them. This CDR3 has 16 amino acids. Germline CDR1 reads SGHNT; CDR2 reads YYREEE (reference sequence). The CDR3 bases are TGTGCCAGCAGCTTGGAAGGGGGGCCCCCCTACAATGAGCAGTTCTTC. The encoded protein is CASSLEGGPPYNEQFF. The complete variable domain, with remaining parts taken from reference TRBV5-4 and TRBJ2-1, reads ETGVTQSPTHLIKTRGQQVTLRCSSQSGHNTVSWYQQALGQGPQFIFQYYREEENGRGNFPPRFSGLQFPNYSSELNVNALELDDSALYLCASSLEGGPPYNEQFFGPGTRLTVL.

This clonotype was seen more than once but under ten times. The V and J genes are TRBV6-6 and TRBJ2-5; no firm D call. Germline V lookup: CDR1 MNHNY, CDR2 SVGAGI (reference sequence). V lost 0 bases and J lost 3, with 8 bases in between. The CDR3 totals 14 residues. The CDR3 spells CASSYSGVEETQYF. CDR3 coding DNA: TGTGCCAGCAGTTACTCAGGCGTGGAAGAGACCCAGTACTTC.

In its sample, this clonotype was seen a few times. This chain uses TRBV6-1 with TRBJ2-7, with D possibly being TRBD1 or TRBD2 (6 bases each). Germline V gives CDR1 MNHNS, CDR2 SASEGT. The V end lost 0 bases, the J end lost 4 bases, and 19 bases lay between the germline ends. The CDR3 is 17 residues long. The CDR3 is CASSEAGGPNHLYEQYV. The CDR3 DNA follows: TGTGCCAGCAGTGAAGCGGGGGGCCCGAACCACCTTTACGAGCAGTACGTC.

This clonotype was picked up a small number of times. The rearrangement links TRBV6-6 to TRBJ1-2; tentatively, D is TRBD1 (6 bases). With 5 bases removed from V and 6 bases from J, the gap between germline ends came to 16 bases. Germline values: CDR1 MNHNY, CDR2 SVGAGI (reference sequence). The CDR3 is made up of 14 amino acids. CDR3: CASSPGGTQNGYTF. DNA of the CDR3: TGTGCCAGCAGTCCCGGCGGGACACAGAATGGCTACACCTTC.

This clonotype was observed a few times. The chain recombines TRBV5-6 with TRBJ2-7; TRBD1 is a possible D gene (6 bases). This CDR3 has 13 amino acids. V shed 4 bases and J shed 7 bases, with 15 bases lying between them. Germline lookup yields CDR1 SGHDT and CDR2 YYEEEE. CDR3: CASSLGASGEQYF. The CDR3, as DNA: TGTGCCAGCAGCCTGGGGGCATCGGGGGAGCAGTACTTC.

This clonotype has more than one count but fewer than ten. J is TRBJ2-7 and V is TRBV27; perhaps D is TRBD1 or TRBD2 (5 bases each). Germline assignment: CDR1 MNHEY and CDR2 SMNVEV (reference sequence). The CDR3 loop spans 14 amino acids. With 5 bases removed from V and 4 bases from J, the gap between germline ends came to 15 bases. CDR3 sequence (DNA): TGTGCCAGCAGTCCCGGGACGAACCGGTACGAGCAGTACGTC. Protein: CASSPGTNRYEQYV.

J is TRBJ2-7 and V is TRBV7-4, with 7 bases lining up with TRBD1. The CDR3 spans 15 residues. The V and J ends lost 6 bases and 2 bases, in that order; junction bases with no gene match: 10. CDR1 and CDR2 from the germline V gene are SGHVT and SQSDAQ. The CDR3 DNA is TGTGCCAGCAGGCCGACAGGGAGCGCAACCTACGAGCAGTACGTC. Translating gives CASRPTGSATYEQYV.